The 6 T cell receptor beta chains in this list originate from one sample, sequenced in a study of beta chain features in type 1 diabetes. Isolated RNA was reverse transcribed in full, so expressed TCRB transcripts were sequenced. Measured with immunoSEQ multiplex PCR; TCRdb has only the in-frame clones, and not every one. The data hold about 710,000 clones, with 11% to 15% observed a single time. No antigens are known for them. Broader study findings: Researchers report that Type 1 diabetes patients had moderately but significantly shorter TCRB CDR3s across all four CD4+ subsets.

The sequencing input was naive CD4+ T cells from blood. Every receptor here comes from a young man with type 1 diabetes.

The chain employs TRBV10-3 and TRBJ1-6; unclear D gene. The CDR3 is made up of 15 amino acids. The V and J ends lost 0 bases and 8 bases respectively, with 11 bases between them. CDR1 and CDR2 (germline): ENHRY, SYGVKD. The CDR3 DNA follows: TGTGCCATCAGTGAGTCTAGAGGCGGGGATTCACCCCTCCACTTT. Amino acids: CAISESRGGDSPLHF.

This sequence joins TRBV7-3 and TRBJ1-1, with no clear D. This CDR3 is built from 13 residues. Trimming removed 1 base from V and 5 bases from J, with 8 bases in between. Germline V CDR1 and CDR2: SGHTA, FQGTGA. CDR3 residues: CASSLNLQTEAFF. Written as DNA, the CDR3 is TGTGCCAGCAGCTTAAACCTGCAAACTGAAGCTTTCTTT.

This chain connects TRBV30 to TRBJ1-2, with D possibly matching TRBD1 (6 bases). Trimming left V 5 bases short and J 4 bases short, with 14 bases between. CDR1 and CDR2 from the germline V gene are GTSNPN and SVGIG (reference sequence). This CDR3 is 13 amino acids long. CDR3 bases: TGTGCCTGGGCACAGGGATTTATCTATGGCTACACCTTC. This gives the protein CAWAQGFIYGYTF. The full variable domain, in which reference TRBV30 and TRBJ1-2 provide the parts outside the CDR3, is SQTIHQWPATLVQPVGSPLSLECTVEGTSNPNLYWYRQAAGRGLQLLFYSVGIGQISSEVPQNLSASRPQDRQFILSSKKLLLSDSGFYLCAWAQGFIYGYTFGSGTRLTVV.

The rearrangement uses TRBV6-1 and TRBJ1-5; D not resolved. The CDR3 is 13 amino acids. Germline values: CDR1 MNHNS, CDR2 SASEGT. Trimming removed 7 bases at V and 5 bases at J, with 12 bases between. The CDR3 here is CASTSVGDQPQHF. CDR3 nucleotides: TGTGCCAGCACCAGTGTGGGAGATCAGCCCCAGCATTTT.

The chain employs TRBV5-4 and TRBJ1-1, with 8 positions matching TRBD1. The CDR3 has 15 amino acids. The V and J ends lost 5 bases and 3 bases, in that order; junction bases with no gene match: 9. CDR1 and CDR2 (germline): SGHNT, YYREEE (reference sequence). In nucleotides, the CDR3 is TGTGCCAGCAGTTCTGCAGGGGGCTTGGACACTGAAGCTTTCTTT. It codes for CASSSAGGLDTEAFF.

This rearrangement joins TRBV6-5 to TRBJ1-1, with D unresolved. V was clipped by 5 bases and J by 4 bases, with 17 bases between them. This CDR3 spans 15 amino acids. The V gene's germline CDR1 is MNHEY and CDR2 SVGAGI. Here the CDR3 DNA reads TGTGCCAGCAGTCCCCAGGAATTCCCAGGCACTGAAGCTTTCTTT. This encodes CASSPQEFPGTEAFF.